The T cell receptor (beta chain) described here comes from a study of OX40 agonist ivuxolimab in advanced cancers. Produced via immunoSEQ multiplex PCR; TCRdb's table is partial and in-frame only. Found here are tens of thousands of clones, about 90% of them singletons; the top ten hold approximately 13%. CDR3 length: 15 amino acids. V trimming: 3 bases; J trimming: 5 bases; junction bases outside the gene matches: 7. The V gene's germline CDR1 is SGDLS and CDR2 YYNGEE. Blood was sampled at baseline, cycle 4 day 1, and cycle 7 day 1. This chain links TRBV9 with TRBJ2-1, with 8 bases fitting TRBD1. This sequence was found in an adult with an advanced solid tumor such as melanoma, head and neck, liver or kidney cancer. The starting material was CD4+ or CD8+ T cells sorted from blood, obtained in a trial of the OX40 agonist ivuxolimab. The CDR3 region is CASSAPQGGDNEQFF. CDR3 bases: TGTGCCAGCAGCGCACCACAGGGGGGAGACAATGAGCAGTTCTTC. Supplemented by reference TRBV9 and TRBJ2-1, the full variable domain reads DSGVTQTPKHLITATGQRVTLRCSPRSGDLSVYWYQQSLDQGLQFLIQYYNGEERAKGNILERFSAQQFPDLHSELNLSSLELGDSALYFCASSAPQGGDNEQFFGPGTRLTVL.